A selection of T cell receptor beta chains follows, all from one sample in a study of T-cell reconstitution after alpha-beta-depleted transplantation in children. TCRdb reanalysed the PCR reads using MiXCR and keeps one entry per CDR3 protein. The data contain about 1,000,000 distinct CDR3 sequences, less than 30% of them singletons. Sequenced here: PBMCs, mostly from graft donor cells, sampled 360 days after TCRalphabeta/CD19-depleted stem cell transplant. The receptor set was obtained from a boy younger than two who had a stem cell transplant for SCID, so the T cells may come from the graft donor. CDR3s include the opening cysteine and the closing phenylalanine or tryptophan. The D gene is left open where the match is weak. A row's size may be missing; if present it is once, few, many or a size class.

j_gene | d_gene | v_gene | abundance | CDR3aa | CDR3nt
TRBJ2-3 | . | TRBV5-6 | . | CASSLVSGHSTDTQYF | TGTGCCAGCAGCTTGGTTAGCGGCCATAGCACAGATACGCAGTATTTT
TRBJ2-7 | . | TRBV4-2 | . | CASSQDGGTWALMPYEQYF | TGTGCCAGCAGCCAAGATGGAGGGACATGGGCCCTCATGCCCTACGAGCAGTACTTC
TRBJ1-3 | TRBD1 | TRBV6-1 | . | CASSGQGAGNTIYF | TGTGCCAGCAGCGGACAGGGAGCTGGAAACACCATATATTTT
TRBJ2-5 | TRBD2 | TRBV5-5 | few | CASSWFSSGGPQETQYF | TGTGCCAGCAGCTGGTTCTCTAGCGGGGGGCCCCAAGAGACCCAGTACTTC
TRBJ2-3 | . | TRBV5-1 | few | CASSSGPRDTDTQYF | TGCGCCAGCAGCTCGGGACCCCGAGACACAGATACGCAGTATTTT
TRBJ2-7 | . | TRBV4-3 | . | CASSQDNGHGRYEQYF | TGCGCCAGCAGCCAAGACAACGGCCACGGTCGGTACGAGCAGTACTTC
TRBJ2-7 | TRBD1 | TRBV24-1 | . | CATKRGTGSYEQYF | TGTGCCACCAAGAGGGGGACAGGGTCCTACGAGCAGTACTTC
TRBJ2-1 | TRBD2 | TRBV4-2 | . | CASSQDERGGRNEQFF | TGTGCCAGCAGCCAAGATGAGCGGGGGGGCCGCAATGAGCAGTTCTTC
TRBJ1-1 | . | TRBV7-2 | . | CASSFLGQGFAFF | TGTGCCAGCAGCTTTCTCGGCCAGGGCTTTGCTTTCTTT
TRBJ2-3 | TRBD2 | TRBV20-1 | . | CSAICPSGGLCTDTQYF | TGCAGTGCTATATGCCCGAGCGGGGGGCTGTGCACAGATACGCAGTATTTT
TRBJ2-1 | TRBD2 | TRBV3-1 | few | CASSLLGTSGGEQFF | TGTGCCAGCAGCCTCCTAGGGACTAGCGGGGGGGAGCAGTTCTTC
TRBJ2-7 | . | TRBV29-1 | few | CSVGWASYEQYF | TGCAGCGTTGGGTGGGCCAGCTACGAGCAGTACTTC
TRBJ1-5 | TRBD1 | TRBV6-1 | few | CASSRGQGQPQHF | TGTGCCAGCAGCCGGGGACAGGGGCAGCCCCAGCATTTT
TRBJ2-4 | TRBD2 | TRBV4-2 | . | CASSLQGRGGGNIQYF | TGTGCCAGCAGCCTACAAGGGAGGGGAGGAGGAAACATTCAGTACTTC
TRBJ2-2 | . | TRBV29-1 | . | CSVAGRGQRTGELFF | TGCAGCGTAGCCGGGAGGGGGCAGCGAACCGGGGAGCTGTTTTTT
TRBJ2-7 | . | TRBV29-1 | few | CSVGQGGNSYEQYF | TGCAGCGTTGGACAAGGGGGGAACTCCTACGAGCAGTACTTC
TRBJ2-7 | . | TRBV5-1 | few | CASSHQTGTYEQYF | TGCGCCAGCAGCCATCAGACAGGAACCTACGAGCAGTACTTC
TRBJ2-3 | TRBD2 | TRBV29-1 | . | CSVGAGGGGTDTQYF | TGCAGCGTTGGAGCGGGGGGCGGTGGCACAGATACGCAGTATTTT
TRBJ2-1 | . | TRBV12-3/TRBV12-4 | few | CASSLSWTGAYNEQFF | TGTGCCAGCAGTTTGTCGTGGACGGGGGCCTACAATGAGCAGTTCTTC
TRBJ2-7 | . | TRBV2 | once | CASSELRVKSYEQYF | TGTGCCAGCAGTGAATTGAGGGTTAAGTCCTACGAGCAGTACTTC
TRBJ2-1 | TRBD2 | TRBV28 | few | CASSLGLAGVKAYNEQFF | TGTGCCAGCAGTTTAGGGCTAGCGGGGGTTAAAGCTTACAATGAGCAGTTCTTC
TRBJ1-1 | . | TRBV12-3/TRBV12-4 | few | CASCTGTLGEAFF | TGTGCCAGCTGTACCGGGACGTTAGGTGAAGCTTTCTTT
TRBJ2-1 | . | TRBV10-2 | few | CASSEPYNEQFF | TGCGCCAGCAGTGAACCTTACAATGAGCAGTTCTTC
TRBJ2-7 | . | TRBV12-3/TRBV12-4 | few | CASSLKGGSGYEQYF | TGTGCCAGCAGCCTAAAGGGGGGTTCTGGCTACGAGCAGTACTTC
TRBJ1-2 | . | TRBV5-1 | . | CASSLTVLNGYTF | TGCGCCAGCAGCTTGACAGTTCTCAATGGCTACACCTTC
TRBJ2-7 | . | TRBV4-1 | few | CASSQGQVTYEQYF | TGCGCCAGCAGCCAAGGGCAGGTTACCTACGAGCAGTACTTC
TRBJ1-1 | . | TRBV5-1 | few | CASSWTEGGRGTEAFF | TGCGCCAGCAGCTGGACTGAAGGGGGGAGAGGGACTGAAGCTTTCTTT
TRBJ1-6 | TRBD1 | TRBV12-3/TRBV12-4 | . | CASRTDRVGSPLHF | TGTGCCAGCAGGACAGACAGGGTCGGATCACCCCTCCACTTT
TRBJ2-6 | . | TRBV9 | . | CASSVSPLKGDLGANVLTF | TGTGCCAGCAGCGTAAGTCCCCTCAAAGGGGATCTGGGGGCCAACGTCCTGACTTTC
TRBJ2-3 | . | TRBV2 | . | CASRIHLGGFVRRQWSDTQYF | TGTGCCAGCAGAATACACCTTGGGGGATTTGTAAGGCGACAATGGTCAGATACGCAGTATTTT
TRBJ1-2 | . | TRBV12-3/TRBV12-4 | . | CASSLVAGSTEANYGYTF | TGTGCCAGCAGTTTAGTGGCAGGCTCCACGGAAGCTAACTATGGCTACACCTTC
TRBJ1-1 | . | TRBV6-5 | . | CASKLLLERTEAFF | TGTGCCAGCAAATTACTCCTTGAGCGGACTGAAGCTTTCTTT
TRBJ2-7 | . | TRBV20-1 | few | CSARPSGAHEQYF | TGCAGTGCTAGACCATCCGGGGCCCACGAGCAGTACTTC
TRBJ2-1 | . | TRBV19 | few | CASSALTGVGVNNEQFF | TGTGCCAGTAGTGCTCTCACGGGTGTTGGGGTTAACAATGAGCAGTTCTTC
TRBJ1-5 | . | TRBV15 | few | CATSRGWDPQHF | TGTGCCACCAGCAGAGGGTGGGATCCCCAGCATTTT
TRBJ2-1 | . | TRBV18 | few | CASSQSGVRIYNEQFF | TGTGCCAGCTCGCAGTCAGGGGTTCGGATCTACAATGAGCAGTTCTTC
TRBJ2-2 | . | TRBV5-1 | few | CASSLRDPDSNTGELFF | TGCGCCAGCAGCCTCCGGGACCCAGACTCGAACACCGGGGAGCTGTTTTTT
TRBJ2-1 | TRBD1 | TRBV12-3/TRBV12-4 | . | CASRGTADEQFF | TGTGCCAGCAGGGGGACAGCCGATGAGCAGTTCTTC
TRBJ2-2 | . | TRBV5-1 | few | CASSLDGWTIGELFF | TGCGCCAGCAGCTTGGATGGCTGGACGATCGGGGAGCTGTTTTTT
TRBJ2-7 | . | TRBV9 | few | CASGSGGAYEQYF | TGTGCCAGCGGCTCAGGGGGGGCCTACGAGCAGTACTTC
TRBJ2-3 | TRBD2 | TRBV6-5 | . | CASSYRYLSGGETDTQYF | TGTGCCAGCAGTTACCGCTACCTAAGCGGGGGAGAAACAGATACGCAGTATTTT
TRBJ1-6 | . | TRBV7-2 | . | CASSPDSSFLHF | TGTGCCAGCAGTCCCGACTCGTCATTCCTCCACTTT
TRBJ1-5 | TRBD1 | TRBV7-8 | . | CASSLGGRTGIQPQHF | TGTGCCAGCAGCTTAGGAGGAAGGACAGGGATTCAGCCCCAGCATTTT